The clone carrying this T cell receptor beta chain was recorded a few times. As yet, its antigen is unknown. This entry is derived from a study of T cell repertoires in cytomegalovirus infection. On the study more broadly: The public TCR beta signatures pointed to both CMV infection and matching HLA type.

This CDR3 region has 14 residues. Trimming shortened V by 6 bases and J by 0 bases, and 11 bases separated the two germline ends. One entry per CDR3 protein, called by TCRdb with MiXCR from the reads. The profile covers some 700,000 distinct CDR3 sequences, with less than 40% appearing a single time and 2.5% to 3.5% taken by the ten largest. The study's findings and limits: HLA-C-restricted CMV-specific TCR beta clonotypes were dominant in the ex vivo response. The cumulative frequency of public TCR beta families identified carriers of CMV plus the relevant HLA.

The chain recombines TRBV12-3 or TRBV12-4 with TRBJ1-2, with TRBD1 as a possible D gene (6 bases). Sequenced sample: PBMCs. The sequence was obtained from a human donor in good health (CMV status not recorded). Some clones in this sample may be carry-over from other donors' samples. The CDR3 protein is CASRTTGTNYGYTF. The CDR3 coding sequence is TGTGCCAGCAGGACTACAGGGACTAACTATGGCTACACCTTC.